This T cell receptor beta chain derives from a study of blood T cell repertoires in COVID-19. The CDR3 sequence is 13 residues long. V was shortened by 4 bases and J by 3 bases, with 9 bases between the two germline ends. Germline values: CDR1 SGHKS, CDR2 YYEKEE (reference sequence). Assay used: immunoSEQ multiplex PCR; TCRdb lists only in-frame clones, some missing. This table holds 65,000 to 90,000 clones, 65% to 90% found once. The source of this sequence is an older woman with acute or convalescent COVID-19. The chain carries TRBV5-5 and TRBJ2-3; weak D call: TRBD1 (5 bases). Source material: peripheral blood. The CDR3 region is CASSPGNTDTQYF. The CDR3 nucleotides are TGTGCCAGCAGCCCAGGGAATACAGATACGCAGTATTTT.